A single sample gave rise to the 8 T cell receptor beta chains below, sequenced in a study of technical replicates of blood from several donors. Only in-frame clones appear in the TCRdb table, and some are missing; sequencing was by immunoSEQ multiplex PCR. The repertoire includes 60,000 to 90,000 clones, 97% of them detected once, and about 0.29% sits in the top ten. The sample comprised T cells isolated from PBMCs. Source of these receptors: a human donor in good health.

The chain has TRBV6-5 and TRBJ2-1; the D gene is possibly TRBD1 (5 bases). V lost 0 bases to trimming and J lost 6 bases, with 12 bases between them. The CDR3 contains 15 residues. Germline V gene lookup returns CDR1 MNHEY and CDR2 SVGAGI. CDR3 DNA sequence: TGTGCCAGCAGTTACTCGACAGCTACAGGCAATGAGCAGTTCTTC. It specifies CASSYSTATGNEQFF.

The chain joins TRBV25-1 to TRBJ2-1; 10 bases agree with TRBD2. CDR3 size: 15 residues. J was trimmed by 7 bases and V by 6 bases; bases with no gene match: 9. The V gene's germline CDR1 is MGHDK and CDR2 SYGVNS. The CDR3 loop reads CASREPSGRGNEQFF. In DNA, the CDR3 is TGTGCCAGCAGGGAACCTAGCGGGAGAGGGAATGAGCAGTTCTTC.

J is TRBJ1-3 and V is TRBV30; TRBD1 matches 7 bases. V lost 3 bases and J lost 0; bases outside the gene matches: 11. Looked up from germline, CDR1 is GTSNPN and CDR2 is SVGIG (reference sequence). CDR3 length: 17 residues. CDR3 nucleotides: TGTGCCTGGAGGTTCCGGGACAGCCTTTACTCTGGAAACACCATATATTTT. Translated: CAWRFRDSLYSGNTIYF.

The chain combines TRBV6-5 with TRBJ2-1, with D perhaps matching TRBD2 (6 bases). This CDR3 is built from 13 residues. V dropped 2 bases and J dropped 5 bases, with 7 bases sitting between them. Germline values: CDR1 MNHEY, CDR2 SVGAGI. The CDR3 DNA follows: TGTGCCAGCAGTTACGCGGGGAACAATGAGCAGTTCTTC. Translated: CASSYAGNNEQFF.

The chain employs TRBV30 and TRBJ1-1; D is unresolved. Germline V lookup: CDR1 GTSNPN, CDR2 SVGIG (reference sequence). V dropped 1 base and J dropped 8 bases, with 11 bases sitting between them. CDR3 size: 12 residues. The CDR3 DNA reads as TGTGCCTGGAGTGGGACTGTATTCGAAGCTTTCTTT. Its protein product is CAWSGTVFEAFF.

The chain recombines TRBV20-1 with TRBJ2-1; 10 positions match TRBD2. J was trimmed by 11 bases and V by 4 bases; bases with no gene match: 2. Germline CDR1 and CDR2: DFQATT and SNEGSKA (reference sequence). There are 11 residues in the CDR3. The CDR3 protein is CSAKLAGKQFF. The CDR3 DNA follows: TGCAGTGCTAAACTAGCGGGAAAGCAGTTCTTC.

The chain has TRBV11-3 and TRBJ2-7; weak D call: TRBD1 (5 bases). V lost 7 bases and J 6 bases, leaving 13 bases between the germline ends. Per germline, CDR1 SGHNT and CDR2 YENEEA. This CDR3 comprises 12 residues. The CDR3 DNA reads TGTGCCAGCACCCAAGTGGGGCGCGAGCAGTACTTC. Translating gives CASTQVGREQYF.

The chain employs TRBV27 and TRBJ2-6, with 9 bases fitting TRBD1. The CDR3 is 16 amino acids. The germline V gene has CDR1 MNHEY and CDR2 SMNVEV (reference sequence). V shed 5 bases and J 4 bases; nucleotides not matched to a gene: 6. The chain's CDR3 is CASSLGTGTGANVLTF. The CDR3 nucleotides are TGTGCCAGCAGTCTTGGGACAGGGACCGGGGCCAACGTCCTGACTTTC.